These T cell receptor beta chains were read from a single sample in a study of T cells expressing NK-cell markers. Reanalyzing the 5' RACE reads, TCRdb keeps one entry per CDR3 protein, without DNA. This listing includes 400,000 to 500,000 distinct CDR3 sequences. Material for sequencing was blood T cells: a sorted CD56 or NKG2C T cell subset, CD4+ or CD8+ T cells, or bulk PBMC T cells (not recorded which). The receptors shown here come from a woman aged 18 to 75 in good health. The CDR3 runs from the conserved cysteine through the conserved F or W.

J: TRBJ1-1; V: TRBV19; CDR3: CASMYGYTEAFF
J: TRBJ2-7; V: TRBV4-3; CDR3: CASSQDRGGTYEQYF
J: TRBJ2-4; V: TRBV11-2; CDR3: CASRGLRGAKNIQYF
J: TRBJ2-2; V: TRBV18; CDR3: CASSPQTGGDTGELFF
J: TRBJ1-5; V: TRBV6-5; CDR3: CASSYKGTGNQPQHF
J: TRBJ2-4; V: TRBV3-1; CDR3: CASSPRRVDIQYF
J: TRBJ2-1; V: TRBV11-1; CDR3: CASSLGSSGLAVYNEQFF
J: TRBJ1-6; V: TRBV7-2; CDR3: CASSLALGSPLHF
J: TRBJ2-3; V: TRBV9; CDR3: CASSALAGGPTDTQYF
J: TRBJ2-1; V: TRBV14; CDR3: CASSQLQGAGEQFF
J: TRBJ1-2; V: TRBV20-1; CDR3: CSARVPPGTGNYGYTF
J: TRBJ1-6; V: TRBV5-5; CDR3: CASAPGWRQIPSPLHF
J: TRBJ1-5; V: TRBV30; CDR3: CAWSVQGHQPQHF
J: TRBJ2-1; V: TRBV9; CDR3: CASSVSGTNYNEQFF
J: TRBJ2-1; V: TRBV9; CDR3: CASSVAVSSINEQFF
J: TRBJ1-1; V: TRBV20-1; CDR3: CSARAGGASTEAFF
J: TRBJ1-5; V: TRBV6-5; CDR3: CASSLNERQPQHF
J: TRBJ1-4; V: TRBV4-2; CDR3: CASSQPPQDRGNEKLFF
J: TRBJ2-5; V: TRBV20-1; CDR3: CSARSVETQYF
J: TRBJ1-2; V: TRBV4-2; CDR3: CASSRDPGAYGYTF
J: TRBJ2-3; V: TRBV12-3/TRBV12-4; CDR3: CASSLTSGLRSTDTQYF
J: TRBJ1-5; V: TRBV20-1; CDR3: CSASRGYSNQPQHF
J: TRBJ2-5; V: TRBV4-3; CDR3: CASSQERTDSETQYF
J: TRBJ2-1; V: TRBV29-1; CDR3: CSVVGVQGRYNEQFF
J: TRBJ2-2; V: TRBV3-1; CDR3: CASTDRGGSGELFF
J: TRBJ2-4; V: TRBV20-1; CDR3: CSARNRTGKNIQYF
J: TRBJ1-1; V: TRBV12-3/TRBV12-4; CDR3: CASSVPTGAFF
J: TRBJ2-1; V: TRBV6-5; CDR3: CASSYGDRGFNEQFF
J: TRBJ2-3; V: TRBV20-1; CDR3: CSARDQLADTSTDTQYF
J: TRBJ2-1; V: TRBV7-9; CDR3: CASSPGGNSYNEQFF
J: TRBJ1-2; V: TRBV20-1; CDR3: CSALLIGGNGYTF
J: TRBJ2-2; V: TRBV14; CDR3: CASSQDWNTGELFF
J: TRBJ2-1; V: TRBV29-1; CDR3: CSVLPNAEEQFF
J: TRBJ2-3; V: TRBV12-3/TRBV12-4; CDR3: CASGGVIGRGSDTQYF
J: TRBJ2-1; V: TRBV6-5; CDR3: CASSYTLSSYNEQFF
J: TRBJ2-3; V: TRBV12-3/TRBV12-4; CDR3: CASSPADTQYF
J: TRBJ2-6; V: TRBV7-7; CDR3: CASSSGRGSGANVLTF
J: TRBJ1-3; V: TRBV10-2; CDR3: CASRDRDNSGNTIYF
J: TRBJ1-2; V: TRBV29-1; CDR3: CSVENSLGVYGYTF
J: TRBJ1-5; V: TRBV6-2/TRBV6-3; CDR3: CASSLGWAGQPQHF
J: TRBJ1-2; V: TRBV16; CDR3: CASSQWITNYGYTF
J: TRBJ1-2; V: TRBV20-1; CDR3: CSAQRKGAYGYTF
J: TRBJ2-2; V: TRBV5-1; CDR3: CASSPTGSITGELFF
J: TRBJ2-7; V: TRBV27; CDR3: CASSLRLGGGHRSEQYF
J: TRBJ2-1; V: TRBV28; CDR3: CASSRGGTHYNEQFF
J: TRBJ2-1; V: TRBV20-1; CDR3: CSARLTSGYNEQFF
J: TRBJ2-2; V: TRBV12-3/TRBV12-4; CDR3: CASSLGRPTGELFF
J: TRBJ1-4; V: TRBV20-1; CDR3: CSATSGVAEKLFF
J: TRBJ2-3; V: TRBV27; CDR3: CASSLDWAGNTQYF
J: TRBJ2-3; V: TRBV12-3/TRBV12-4; CDR3: CASSLLGGRNTQYF
J: TRBJ1-2; V: TRBV20-1; CDR3: CSAIVTLNYGYTF
J: TRBJ1-1; V: TRBV5-1; CDR3: CASWAGTEAFF
J: TRBJ2-3; V: TRBV24-1; CDR3: CATLPAGSTDTQYF
J: TRBJ2-2; V: TRBV30; CDR3: CAWSRPGRGNTGELFF
J: TRBJ2-1; V: TRBV5-5; CDR3: CASSPGLSNEQFF